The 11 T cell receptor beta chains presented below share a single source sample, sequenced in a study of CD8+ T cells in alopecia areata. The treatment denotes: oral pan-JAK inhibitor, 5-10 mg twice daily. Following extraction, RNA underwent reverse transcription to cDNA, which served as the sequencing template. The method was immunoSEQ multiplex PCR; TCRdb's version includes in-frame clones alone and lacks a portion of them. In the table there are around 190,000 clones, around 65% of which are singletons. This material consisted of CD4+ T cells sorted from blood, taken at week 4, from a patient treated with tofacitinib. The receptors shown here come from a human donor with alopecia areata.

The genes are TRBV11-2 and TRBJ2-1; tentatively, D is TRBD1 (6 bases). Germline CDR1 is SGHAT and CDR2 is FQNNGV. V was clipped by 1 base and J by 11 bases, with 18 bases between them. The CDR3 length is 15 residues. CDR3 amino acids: CASSLVNRAREKQFF. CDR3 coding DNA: TGTGCCAGCAGCTTAGTGAACAGGGCCCGTGAGAAGCAGTTCTTC.

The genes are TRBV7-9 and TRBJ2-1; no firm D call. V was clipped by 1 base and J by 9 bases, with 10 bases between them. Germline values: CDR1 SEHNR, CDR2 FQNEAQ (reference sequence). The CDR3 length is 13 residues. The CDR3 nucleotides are TGTGCCAGCAGCTTAGGTGACGGTAGTGAGCAGTTCTTC. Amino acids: CASSLGDGSEQFF.

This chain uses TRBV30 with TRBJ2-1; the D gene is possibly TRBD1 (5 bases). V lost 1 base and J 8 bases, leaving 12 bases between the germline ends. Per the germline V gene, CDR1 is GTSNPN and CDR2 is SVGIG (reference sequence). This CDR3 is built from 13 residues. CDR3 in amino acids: CAWSGNQGYEQFF. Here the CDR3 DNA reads TGTGCCTGGAGTGGAAACCAGGGCTATGAGCAGTTCTTC. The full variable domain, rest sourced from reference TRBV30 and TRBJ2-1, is SQTIHQWPATLVQPVGSPLSLECTVEGTSNPNLYWYRQAAGRGLQLLFYSVGIGQISSEVPQNLSASRPQDRQFILSSKKLLLSDSGFYLCAWSGNQGYEQFFGPGTRLTVL.

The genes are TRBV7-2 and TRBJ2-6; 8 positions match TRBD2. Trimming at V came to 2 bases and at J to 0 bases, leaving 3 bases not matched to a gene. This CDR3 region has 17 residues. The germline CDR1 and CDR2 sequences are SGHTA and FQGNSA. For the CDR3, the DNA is TGTGCCAGCAGCTTAAGCGGGGGCAACTCTGGGGCCAACGTCCTGACTTTC. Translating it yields CASSLSGGNSGANVLTF. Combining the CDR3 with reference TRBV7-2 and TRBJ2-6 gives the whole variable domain GAGVSQSPSNKVTEKGKDVELRCDPISGHTALYWYRQSLGQGLEFLIYFQGNSAPDKSGLPSDRFSAERTGGSVSTLTIQRTQQEDSAVYLCASSLSGGNSGANVLTFGAGSRLTVL.

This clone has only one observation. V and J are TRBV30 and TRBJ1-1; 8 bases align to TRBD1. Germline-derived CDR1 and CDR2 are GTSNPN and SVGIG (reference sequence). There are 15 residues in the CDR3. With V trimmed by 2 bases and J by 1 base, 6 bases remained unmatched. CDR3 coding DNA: TGTGCCTGGAGTCGGCAGGGGGCTTGGAACACTGAAGCTTTCTTT. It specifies CAWSRQGAWNTEAFF.

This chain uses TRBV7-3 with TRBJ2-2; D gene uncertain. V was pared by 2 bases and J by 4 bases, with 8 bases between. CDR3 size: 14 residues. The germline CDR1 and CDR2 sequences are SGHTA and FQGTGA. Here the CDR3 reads CASSLPQLTGELFF. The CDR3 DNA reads TGTGCCAGCAGCTTACCACAGCTCACCGGGGAGCTGTTTTTT.

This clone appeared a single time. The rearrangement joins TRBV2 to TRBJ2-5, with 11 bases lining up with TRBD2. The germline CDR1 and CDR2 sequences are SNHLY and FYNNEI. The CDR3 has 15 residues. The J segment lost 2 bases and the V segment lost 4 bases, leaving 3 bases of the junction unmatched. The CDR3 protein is CASSGTSGGQETQYF. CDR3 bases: TGTGCCAGCAGTGGAACTAGCGGGGGACAAGAGACCCAGTACTTC.

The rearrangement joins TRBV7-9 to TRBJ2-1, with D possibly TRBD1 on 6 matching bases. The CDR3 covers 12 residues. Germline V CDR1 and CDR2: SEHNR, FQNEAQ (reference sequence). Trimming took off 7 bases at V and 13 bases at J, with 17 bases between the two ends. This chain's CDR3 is CASTQGADRQFF. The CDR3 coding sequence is TGTGCCAGCACTCAAGGGGCGGACAGACAGTTCTTC.

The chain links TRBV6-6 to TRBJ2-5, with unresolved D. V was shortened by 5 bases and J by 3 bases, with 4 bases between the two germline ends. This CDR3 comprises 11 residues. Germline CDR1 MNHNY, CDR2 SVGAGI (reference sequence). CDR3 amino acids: CASSNEETQYF. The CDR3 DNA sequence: TGTGCCAGCAGTAACGAAGAGACCCAGTACTTC.

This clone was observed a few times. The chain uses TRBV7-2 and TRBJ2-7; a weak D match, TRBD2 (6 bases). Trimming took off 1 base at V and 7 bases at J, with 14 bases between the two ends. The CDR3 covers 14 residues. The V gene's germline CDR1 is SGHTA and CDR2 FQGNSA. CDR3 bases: TGTGCCAGCAGCTTAGGTTCCGGGGCGGGGGAGCAGTACTTC. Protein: CASSLGSGAGEQYF.

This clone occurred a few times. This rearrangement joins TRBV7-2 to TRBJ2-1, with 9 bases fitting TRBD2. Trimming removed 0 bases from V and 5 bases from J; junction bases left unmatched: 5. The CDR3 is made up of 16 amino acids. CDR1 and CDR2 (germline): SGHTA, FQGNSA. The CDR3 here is CASSLAGGGAHNEQFF. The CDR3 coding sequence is TGTGCCAGCAGCTTAGCGGGCGGGGGGGCCCACAATGAGCAGTTCTTC.